The 17 T cell receptor beta chains reported below all come from one sample, sequenced in a study of T cell repertoires in cytomegalovirus infection. TCRdb ran MiXCR on the reads and lists one entry per CDR3 protein. The table lists roughly 150,000 distinct CDR3 sequences, about a quarter of them singletons. The sample taken for sequencing was PBMCs. Receptors originate from a human donor in good health (CMV status not recorded). Some clones in this sample may be carry-over from other donors' samples.

The chain links TRBV7-9 to TRBJ1-6; D is perhaps TRBD1 (6 bases). The CDR3 has 15 residues. Germline assignment: CDR1 SEHNR and CDR2 FQNEAQ (reference sequence). The V end was cut by 4 bases, the J end by 9 bases, with 16 bases between. The CDR3 region has the DNA TGTGCCAGCAGCTGGTCGAGACAGGTTGGTTCACCCCTCCACTTT. It specifies CASSWSRQVGSPLHF.

V gene TRBV6-2 or TRBV6-3 combines with J gene TRBJ1-1, with TRBD1 matching 7 bases. The V gene end was trimmed by 4 bases and the J gene end by 2 bases; junction bases not matched to a gene: 7. Germline CDR1 is MNHEY and CDR2 is SVGEGT. The CDR3 totals 15 residues. CDR3 sequence (DNA): TGTGCCAGCAGTTCCTACAGGGGCCCAAACACTGAAGCTTTCTTT. This translates into CASSSYRGPNTEAFF.

This clonotype has ten or more counts. The rearrangement joins TRBV7-2 to TRBJ2-5; 11 bases are shared with TRBD2. Germline V CDR1 and CDR2: SGHTA, FQGNSA. Germline trimming cut 4 bases from V and 5 bases from J; bases unmatched to any gene: 6. The CDR3 runs to 15 residues. The CDR3 nucleotides are TGTGCCAGCAGCTCCTTAGCGGGAGGGCGGGAGACCCAGTACTTC. Translating it yields CASSSLAGGRETQYF.

CDR3 in amino acids: CASSPGRDHQSYTF. Written as DNA, the CDR3 is TGTGCCAGCAGCCCCGGCCGGGACCATCAGAGCTACACCTTC. The rearrangement uses TRBV14 and TRBJ1-2; D might be TRBD1 (5 bases). V was pared by 4 bases and J by 9 bases, with 18 bases between. Germline V gene sequence: CDR1 SGHDN, CDR2 FVKESK. This CDR3 contains 14 residues. The full variable domain, completed using reference TRBV14 and TRBJ1-2, is EAGVTQFPSHSVIEKGQTVTLRCDPISGHDNLYWYRRVMGKEIKFLLHFVKESKQDESGMPNNRFLAERTGGTYSTLKVQPAELEDSGVYFCASSPGRDHQSYTFGSGTRLTVV.

The chain joins TRBV29-1 to TRBJ2-5; D remains ambiguous. Trimming took 8 bases from V and 5 from J, leaving 12 bases between them. The CDR3 length is 11 residues. Germline assignment: CDR1 SQVTM and CDR2 ANQGSEA. The CDR3 protein is CSLNMGETQYF. The CDR3 DNA follows: TGCAGCCTAAACATGGGGGAGACCCAGTACTTC.

There are a few counts of this clonotype. The chain uses TRBV12-3 or TRBV12-4 and TRBJ1-6; weak D call: TRBD1 (6 bases). The CDR3 is 14 residues long. The V and J ends lost 6 bases and 7 bases respectively, with 13 bases between them. This CDR3 reads CASRGTGNNSPLHF. In DNA form, the CDR3 reads TGTGCCAGCAGGGGTACAGGGAACAATTCACCCCTCCACTTT.

The genes are TRBV5-5 and TRBJ2-2; D remains unclear. Germline V lookup: CDR1 SGHKS, CDR2 YYEKEE (reference sequence). The CDR3 length is 15 residues. Between the trimmed V and J ends, which lost 0 bases and 1 base, there was a span of 7 bases. CDR3 bases: TGTGCCAGCAGCTTGGTTGCAGGGAACACCGGGGAGCTGTTTTTT. This codes for CASSLVAGNTGELFF.

The table lists this clonotype with a few counts. The chain employs TRBV28 and TRBJ1-4; 10 bases are shared with TRBD1. The length of the CDR3 is 15 residues. J lost 5 bases, V lost 2 bases, and 2 bases had no gene match. Per the germline V gene, CDR1 is MDHEN and CDR2 is SYDVKM. CDR3 DNA sequence: TGTGCCAGCAGTTTAACGACAGGGGGCAATGAAAAACTGTTTTTT. This encodes CASSLTTGGNEKLFF.

The table lists this clonotype with a few counts. This chain uses TRBV28 with TRBJ2-5, with D tentatively TRBD1 or TRBD2 (5 bases each). V was pared by 7 bases and J by 2 bases, with 14 bases between. Per the germline V gene, CDR1 is MDHEN and CDR2 is SYDVKM. CDR3 length: 14 residues. The CDR3 reads CASISPGTQETQYF. The CDR3 DNA reads as TGTGCCAGCATTTCCCCTGGGACGCAAGAGACCCAGTACTTC.

V is TRBV28 and J is TRBJ1-6, with TRBD1 identical over 8 bases. CDR1 MDHEN and CDR2 SYDVKM come from the germline V gene. J was trimmed by 7 bases and V by 3 bases; bases with no gene match: 5. The CDR3 totals 15 residues. CDR3 amino acids: CASSFRGLRNSPLHF. DNA of the CDR3: TGTGCCAGCAGTTTCAGGGGGCTAAGGAATTCACCCCTCCACTTT.

This clonotype turned up a few times. This sequence joins TRBV19 and TRBJ2-7; 8 bases are shared with TRBD1. The CDR3 consists of 15 residues. In germline, CDR1 is LNHDA, CDR2 SQIVND (reference sequence). J gave up 3 bases and V 3 bases, and 7 bases lay outside the gene matches. This CDR3 reads CASSISAGGRYEQYF. Written as DNA, the CDR3 is TGTGCCAGTAGTATTTCGGCAGGGGGCCGCTACGAGCAGTACTTC.

This clonotype was seen more than once but under ten times. The chain links TRBV28 to TRBJ1-1, with 8 bases matching TRBD1. The germline gives CDR1 MDHEN, CDR2 SYDVKM. The CDR3 has 14 residues. Losses at the gene ends were 7 bases for V and 8 bases for J; bases not matched to a gene: 12. As DNA, the CDR3 is TGTGCCAGCATTGTCCCAGGGGGCGCAGGGGAAGCTTTCTTT. It yields the protein CASIVPGGAGEAFF.

The chain carries TRBV6-1 and TRBJ2-5; 8 nucleotides agree with TRBD2. Losses at the gene ends were 7 bases for V and 2 bases for J; bases not matched to a gene: 12. The CDR3 covers 16 residues. The germline gives CDR1 MNHNS, CDR2 SASEGT. The CDR3 loop reads CASTYQGGRTQETQYF. CDR3 sequence (DNA): TGTGCCAGCACCTACCAAGGCGGGAGGACGCAAGAGACCCAGTACTTC.

This clonotype was counted only a few times. This chain uses TRBV6-5 with TRBJ2-2; the D is unclear. The CDR3 spans 13 residues. V lost 0 bases and J 6 bases, leaving 5 bases between the germline ends. CDR1 and CDR2 (germline): MNHEY, SVGAGI. The CDR3 sequence: CASSYSFSGELFF. As DNA, the CDR3 is TGTGCCAGCAGTTACTCGTTTTCCGGGGAGCTGTTTTTT.

The chain combines TRBV7-9 with TRBJ2-2, with TRBD2 matching 12 bases. V trimming: 1 base; J trimming: 5 bases; junction bases outside the gene matches: 5. This CDR3 region has 17 residues. The germline V gene has CDR1 SEHNR and CDR2 FQNEAQ (reference sequence). CDR3 bases: TGTGCCAGCAGCTTAGAAGGACTAGCGGGACCAACCGGGGAGCTGTTTTTT. It translates to CASSLEGLAGPTGELFF.

This clonotype was observed many times. The genes are TRBV7-2 and TRBJ1-1; a possible D gene is TRBD1 (6 bases). The CDR3 has 17 residues. V was shortened by 4 bases and J by 2 bases, with 20 bases between the two germline ends. The germline V gene has CDR1 SGHTA and CDR2 FQGNSA. The CDR3 DNA follows: TGTGCCAGCAGCTCAGGCGGCACAGGGTCTCGCAACACTGAAGCTTTCTTT. Its protein is CASSSGGTGSRNTEAFF.

This clonotype was seen at least ten times. The gene calls are TRBV7-2 and TRBJ1-2; 7 nucleotides match TRBD1. CDR1 and CDR2 from the germline V gene are SGHTA and FQGNSA. With 5 bases clipped from V and 4 bases from J, the junction kept 7 bases outside the gene matches. The length of the CDR3 is 14 residues. This chain's CDR3 is CASSVDRSLYGYTF. The CDR3 region has the DNA TGTGCCAGCAGCGTGGACAGGTCCCTCTATGGCTACACCTTC.